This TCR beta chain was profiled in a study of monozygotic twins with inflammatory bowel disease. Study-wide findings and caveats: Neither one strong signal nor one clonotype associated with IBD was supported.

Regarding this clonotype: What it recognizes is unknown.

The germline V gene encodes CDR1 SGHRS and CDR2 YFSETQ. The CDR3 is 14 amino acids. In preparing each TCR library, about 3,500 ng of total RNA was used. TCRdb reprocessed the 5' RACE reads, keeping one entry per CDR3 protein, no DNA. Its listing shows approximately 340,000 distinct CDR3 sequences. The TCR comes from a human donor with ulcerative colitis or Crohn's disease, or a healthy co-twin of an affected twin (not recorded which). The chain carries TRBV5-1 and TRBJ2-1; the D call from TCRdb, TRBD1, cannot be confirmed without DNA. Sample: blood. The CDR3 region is CASSRDQQRGEQFF.